A single TCR beta chain is shown here with its context. Its target is not known. Primers included in the PCR were 60 Vbeta and 13 Jbeta primers. TCRdb's copy holds only in-frame clones and misses some; the assay was immunoSEQ multiplex PCR. The data hold roughly 130,000 clones, with more than 60% observed a single time. This specimen comes from a study of cytomegalovirus exposure and HLA in healthy donors. Study-wide findings and caveats: HLA allele associations emerged for roughly 16,000 TCR beta sequences in a later analysis, at 0.05 false discovery rate.

The CDR3 totals 11 residues. CDR1 is SNHLY, CDR2 FYNNEI, per germline. Deletions cut 5 bases from V and 3 bases from J, with 2 bases between. V gene TRBV2 combines with J gene TRBJ2-1; unclear D gene. The sample was PBMCs. This TCR derives from a woman between 35 and 50 years old in good health and CMV-seropositive. The CDR3 coding sequence is TGTGCCAGCAGTCTCTACAATGAGCAGTTCTTC. Translation: CASSLYNEQFF.